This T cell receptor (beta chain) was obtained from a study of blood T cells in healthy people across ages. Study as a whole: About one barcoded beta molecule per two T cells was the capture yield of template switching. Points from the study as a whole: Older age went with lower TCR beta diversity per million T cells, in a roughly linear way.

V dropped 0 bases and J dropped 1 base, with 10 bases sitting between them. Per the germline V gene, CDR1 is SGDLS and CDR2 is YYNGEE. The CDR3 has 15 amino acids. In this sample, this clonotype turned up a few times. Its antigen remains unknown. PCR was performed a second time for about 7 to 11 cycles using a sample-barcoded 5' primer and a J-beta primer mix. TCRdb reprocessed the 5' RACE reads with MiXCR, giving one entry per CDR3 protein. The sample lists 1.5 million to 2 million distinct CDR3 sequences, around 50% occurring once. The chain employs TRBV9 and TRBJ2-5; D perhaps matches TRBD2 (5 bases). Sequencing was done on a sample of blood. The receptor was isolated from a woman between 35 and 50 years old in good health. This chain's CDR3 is CASSVGRAVQETQYF. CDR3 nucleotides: TGTGCCAGCAGCGTAGGCCGAGCGGTCCAAGAGACCCAGTACTTC.